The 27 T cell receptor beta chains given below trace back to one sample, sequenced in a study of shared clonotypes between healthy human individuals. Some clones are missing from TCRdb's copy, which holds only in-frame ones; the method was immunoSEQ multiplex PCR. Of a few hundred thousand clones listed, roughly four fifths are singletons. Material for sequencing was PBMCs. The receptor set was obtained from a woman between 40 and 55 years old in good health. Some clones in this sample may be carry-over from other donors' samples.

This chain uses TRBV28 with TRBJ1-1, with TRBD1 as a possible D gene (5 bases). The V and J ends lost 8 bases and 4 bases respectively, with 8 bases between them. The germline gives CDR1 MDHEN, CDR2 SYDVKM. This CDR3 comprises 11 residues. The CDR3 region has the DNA TGTGCCAGCGGGGGAGGCACTGAAGCTTTCTTT. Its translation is CASGGGTEAFF.

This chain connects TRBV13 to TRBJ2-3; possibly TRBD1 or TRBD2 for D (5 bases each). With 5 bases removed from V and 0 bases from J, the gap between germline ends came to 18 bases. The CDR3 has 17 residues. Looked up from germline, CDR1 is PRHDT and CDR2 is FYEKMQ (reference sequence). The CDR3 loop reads CASSPQTGRVSTDTQYF. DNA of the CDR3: TGTGCCAGCAGCCCCCAAACGGGACGGGTTAGCACAGATACGCAGTATTTT.

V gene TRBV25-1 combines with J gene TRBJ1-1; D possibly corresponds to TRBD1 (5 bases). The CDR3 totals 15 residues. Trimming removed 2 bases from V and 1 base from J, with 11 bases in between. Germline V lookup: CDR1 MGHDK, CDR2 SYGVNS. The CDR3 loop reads CASSETGTKNTEAFF. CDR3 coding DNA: TGTGCCAGCAGTGAAACCGGGACCAAGAACACTGAAGCTTTCTTT.

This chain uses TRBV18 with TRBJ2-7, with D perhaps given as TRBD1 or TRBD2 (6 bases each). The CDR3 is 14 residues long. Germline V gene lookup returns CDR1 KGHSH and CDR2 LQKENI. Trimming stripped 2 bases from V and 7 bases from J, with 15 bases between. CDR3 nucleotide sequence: TGTGCCAGCTCACCAGCTAGTCGGAGGGGGGAGCAGTACTTC. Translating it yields CASSPASRRGEQYF. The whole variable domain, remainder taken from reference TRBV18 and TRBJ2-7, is NAGVMQNPRHLVRRRGQEARLRCSPMKGHSHVYWYRQLPEEGLKFMVYLQKENIIDESGMPKERFSAEFPKEGPSILRIQQVVRGDSAAYFCASSPASRRGEQYFGPGTRLTVT.

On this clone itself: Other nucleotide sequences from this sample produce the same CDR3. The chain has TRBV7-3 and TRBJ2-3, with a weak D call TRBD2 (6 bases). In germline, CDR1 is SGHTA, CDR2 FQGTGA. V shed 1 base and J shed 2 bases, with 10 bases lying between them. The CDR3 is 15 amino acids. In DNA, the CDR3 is TGTGCCAGCAGCTTAATCGGGGGATCCACAGATACGCAGTATTTT. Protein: CASSLIGGSTDTQYF.

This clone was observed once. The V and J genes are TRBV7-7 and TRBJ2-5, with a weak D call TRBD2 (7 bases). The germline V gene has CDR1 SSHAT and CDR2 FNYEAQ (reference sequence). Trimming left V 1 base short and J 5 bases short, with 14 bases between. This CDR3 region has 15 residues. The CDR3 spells CASSLGGGYSETQYF. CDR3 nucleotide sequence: TGTGCCAGCAGCTTAGGGGGGGGCTACTCGGAGACCCAGTACTTC.

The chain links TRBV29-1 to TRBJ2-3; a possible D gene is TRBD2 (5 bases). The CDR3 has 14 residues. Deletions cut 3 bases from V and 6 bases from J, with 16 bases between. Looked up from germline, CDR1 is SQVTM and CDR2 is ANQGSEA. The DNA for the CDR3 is TGCAGCGTTGATGATGGGCTAGCTGGGGATACGCAGTATTTT. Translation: CSVDDGLAGDTQYF.

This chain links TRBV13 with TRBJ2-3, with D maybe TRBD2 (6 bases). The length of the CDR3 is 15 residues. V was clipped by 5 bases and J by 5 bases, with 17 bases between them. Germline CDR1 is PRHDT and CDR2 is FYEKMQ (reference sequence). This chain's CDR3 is CASSVSGPVGDTQYF. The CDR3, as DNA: TGTGCCAGCAGCGTTAGCGGCCCCGTGGGAGATACGCAGTATTTT. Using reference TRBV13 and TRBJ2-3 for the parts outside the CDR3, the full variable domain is AAGVIQSPRHLIKEKRETATLKCYPIPRHDTVYWYQQGPGQDPQFLISFYEKMQSDKGSIPDRFSAQQFSDYHSELNMSSLELGDSALYFCASSVSGPVGDTQYFGPGTRLTVL.

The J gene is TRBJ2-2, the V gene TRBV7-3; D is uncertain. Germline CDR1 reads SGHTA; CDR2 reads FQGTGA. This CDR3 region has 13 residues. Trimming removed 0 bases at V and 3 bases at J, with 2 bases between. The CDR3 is CASSLTYTGELFF. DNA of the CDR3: TGTGCCAGCAGCTTAACTTACACCGGGGAGCTGTTTTTT.

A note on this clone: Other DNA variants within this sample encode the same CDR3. The CDR3 nucleotides read TGTGCCAGCAGCTTAGTGAGCCGGGAGACCCAGTACTTC. It translates to CASSLVSRETQYF. V gene TRBV7-2 combines with J gene TRBJ2-5; D unresolved. The V end lost 1 base, the J end lost 5 bases, and 8 bases lay between the germline ends. The germline V gene encodes CDR1 SGHTA and CDR2 FQGNSA. The CDR3 has 13 amino acids. Full variable domain (remainder filled in from reference TRBV7-2 and TRBJ2-5): GAGVSQSPSNKVTEKGKDVELRCDPISGHTALYWYRQSLGQGLEFLIYFQGNSAPDKSGLPSDRFSAERTGGSVSTLTIQRTQQEDSAVYLCASSLVSRETQYFGPGTRLLVL.

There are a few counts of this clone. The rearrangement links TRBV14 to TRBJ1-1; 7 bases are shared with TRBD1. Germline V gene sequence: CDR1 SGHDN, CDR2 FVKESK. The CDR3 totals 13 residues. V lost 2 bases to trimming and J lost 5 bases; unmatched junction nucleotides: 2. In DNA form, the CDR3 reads TGTGCCAGCAGCCAAACCAGGGGGACTGAAGCTTTCTTT. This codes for CASSQTRGTEAFF.

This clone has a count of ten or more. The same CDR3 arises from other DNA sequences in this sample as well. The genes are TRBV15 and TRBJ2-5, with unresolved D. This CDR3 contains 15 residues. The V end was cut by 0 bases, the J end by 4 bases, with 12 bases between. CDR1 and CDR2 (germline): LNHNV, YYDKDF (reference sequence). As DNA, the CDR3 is TGTGCCACCAGCAGAGATCCCCTGGGCGCAGAGACCCAGTACTTC. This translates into CATSRDPLGAETQYF.

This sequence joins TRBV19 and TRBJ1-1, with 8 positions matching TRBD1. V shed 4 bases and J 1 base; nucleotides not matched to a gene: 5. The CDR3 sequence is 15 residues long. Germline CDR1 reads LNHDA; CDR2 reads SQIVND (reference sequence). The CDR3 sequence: CASSTRTGQNTEAFF. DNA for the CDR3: TGTGCCAGTAGTACGAGGACAGGGCAGAACACTGAAGCTTTCTTT.

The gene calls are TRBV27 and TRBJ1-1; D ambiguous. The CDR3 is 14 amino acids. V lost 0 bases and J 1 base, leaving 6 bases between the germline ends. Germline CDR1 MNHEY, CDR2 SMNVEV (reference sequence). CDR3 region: CASSLSMGNTEAFF. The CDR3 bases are TGTGCCAGCAGTTTATCGATGGGGAACACTGAAGCTTTCTTT.

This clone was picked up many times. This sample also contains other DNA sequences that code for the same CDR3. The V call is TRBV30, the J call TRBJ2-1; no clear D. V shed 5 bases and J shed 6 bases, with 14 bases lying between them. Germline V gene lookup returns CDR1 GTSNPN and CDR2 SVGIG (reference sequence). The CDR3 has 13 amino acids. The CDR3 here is CAWSAGPPNEQFF. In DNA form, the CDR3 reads TGTGCCTGGTCCGCCGGTCCGCCCAATGAGCAGTTCTTC. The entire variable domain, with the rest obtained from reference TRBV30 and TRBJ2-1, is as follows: SQTIHQWPATLVQPVGSPLSLECTVEGTSNPNLYWYRQAAGRGLQLLFYSVGIGQISSEVPQNLSASRPQDRQFILSSKKLLLSDSGFYLCAWSAGPPNEQFFGPGTRLTVL.

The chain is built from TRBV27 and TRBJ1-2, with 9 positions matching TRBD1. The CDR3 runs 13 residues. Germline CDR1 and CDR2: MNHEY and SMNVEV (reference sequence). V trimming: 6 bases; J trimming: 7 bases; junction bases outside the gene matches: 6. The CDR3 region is CASRDRGGGGYTF. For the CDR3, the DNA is TGTGCCAGCAGGGACAGGGGCGGTGGTGGCTACACCTTC.

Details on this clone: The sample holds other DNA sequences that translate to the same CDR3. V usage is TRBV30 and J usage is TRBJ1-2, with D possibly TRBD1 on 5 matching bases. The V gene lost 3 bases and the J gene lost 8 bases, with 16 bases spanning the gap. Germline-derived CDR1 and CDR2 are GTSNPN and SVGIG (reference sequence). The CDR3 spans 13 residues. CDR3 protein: CAWRGKGRVGYTF. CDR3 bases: TGTGCCTGGAGGGGGAAGGGGAGGGTCGGCTACACCTTC.

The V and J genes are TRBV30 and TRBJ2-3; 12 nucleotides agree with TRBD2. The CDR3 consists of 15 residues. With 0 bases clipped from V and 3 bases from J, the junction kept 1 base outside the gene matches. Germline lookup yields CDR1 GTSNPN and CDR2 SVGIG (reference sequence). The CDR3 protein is CAWSVLAGGTDTQYF. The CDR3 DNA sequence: TGTGCCTGGAGTGTACTAGCGGGAGGTACAGATACGCAGTATTTT.

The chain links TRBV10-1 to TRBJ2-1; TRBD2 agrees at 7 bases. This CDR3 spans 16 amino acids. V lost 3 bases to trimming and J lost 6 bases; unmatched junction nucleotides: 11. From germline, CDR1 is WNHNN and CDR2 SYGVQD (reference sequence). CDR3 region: CASSDSEGGVSNEQFF. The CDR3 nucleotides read TGCGCCAGCAGTGATTCCGAGGGAGGGGTATCCAATGAGCAGTTCTTC.

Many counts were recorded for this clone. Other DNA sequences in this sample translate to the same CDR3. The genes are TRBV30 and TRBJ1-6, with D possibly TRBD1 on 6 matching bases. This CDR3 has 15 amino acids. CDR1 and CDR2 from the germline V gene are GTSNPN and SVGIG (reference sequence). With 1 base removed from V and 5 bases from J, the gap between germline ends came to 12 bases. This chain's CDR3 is CAWSGGTPNNSPLHF. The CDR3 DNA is TGTGCCTGGAGTGGTGGGACACCAAATAATTCACCCCTCCACTTT.

The chain's CDR3 is CASSEVGQGLSPLHF. The CDR3 DNA reads TGTGCCAGCAGTGAAGTAGGACAGGGTCTTTCACCCCTCCACTTT. V gene TRBV6-1 combines with J gene TRBJ1-6; the match to TRBD1 covers 8 bases. Trimming took 1 base from V and 9 from J; bases not matched to a gene: 5. Germline values: CDR1 MNHNS, CDR2 SASEGT. The CDR3 loop spans 15 amino acids.

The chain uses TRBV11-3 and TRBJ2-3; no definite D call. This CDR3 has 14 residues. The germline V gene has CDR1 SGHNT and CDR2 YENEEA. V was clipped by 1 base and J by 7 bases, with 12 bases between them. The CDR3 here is CASSLGRASHTQYF. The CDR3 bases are TGTGCCAGCAGCTTAGGACGGGCGAGCCATACGCAGTATTTT. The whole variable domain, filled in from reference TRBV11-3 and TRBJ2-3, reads EAGVVQSPRYKIIEKKQPVAFWCNPISGHNTLYWYLQNLGQGPELLIRYENEEAVDDSQLPKDRFSAERLKGVDSTLKIQPAELGDSAVYLCASSLGRASHTQYFGPGTRLTVL.

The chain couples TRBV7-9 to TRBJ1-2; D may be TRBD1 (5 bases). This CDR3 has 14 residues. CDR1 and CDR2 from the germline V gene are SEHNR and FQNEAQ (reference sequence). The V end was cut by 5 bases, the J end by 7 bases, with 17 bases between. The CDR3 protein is CASSRGAAFGGYTF. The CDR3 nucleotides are TGTGCCAGCAGCCGAGGGGCAGCCTTTGGTGGCTACACCTTC. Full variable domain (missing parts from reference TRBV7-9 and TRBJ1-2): DTGVSQNPRHKITKRGQNVTFRCDPISEHNRLYWYRQTLGQGPEFLTYFQNEAQLEKSRLLSDRFSAERPKGSFSTLEIQRTEQGDSAMYLCASSRGAAFGGYTFGSGTRLTVV.

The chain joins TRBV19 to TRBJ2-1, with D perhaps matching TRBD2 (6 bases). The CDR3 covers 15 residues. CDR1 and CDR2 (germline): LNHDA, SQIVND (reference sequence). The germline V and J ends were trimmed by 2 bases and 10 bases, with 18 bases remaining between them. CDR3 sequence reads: CASSIFPGLKIEQFF. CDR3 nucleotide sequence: TGTGCCAGTAGTATATTCCCGGGACTCAAAATCGAGCAGTTCTTC.

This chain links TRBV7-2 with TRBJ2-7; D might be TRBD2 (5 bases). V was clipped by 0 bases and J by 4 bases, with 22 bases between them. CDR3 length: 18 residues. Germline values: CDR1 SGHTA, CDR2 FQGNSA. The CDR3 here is CASSLAGVAGLPRYEQYF. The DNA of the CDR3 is TGTGCCAGCAGCTTAGCAGGCGTCGCGGGCCTTCCCCGTTACGAGCAGTACTTC.

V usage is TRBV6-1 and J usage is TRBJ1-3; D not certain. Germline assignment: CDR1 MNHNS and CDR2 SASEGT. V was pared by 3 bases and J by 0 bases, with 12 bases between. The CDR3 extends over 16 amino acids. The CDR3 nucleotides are TGTGCCAGCAGTGACAGATACTCAAGCTCTGGAAACACCATATATTTT. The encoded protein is CASSDRYSSSGNTIYF.

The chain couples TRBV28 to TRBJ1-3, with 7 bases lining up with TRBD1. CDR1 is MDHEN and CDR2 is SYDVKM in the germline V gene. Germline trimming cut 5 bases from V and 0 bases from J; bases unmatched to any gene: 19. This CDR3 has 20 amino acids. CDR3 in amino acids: CASSPPGTVSPLYSGNTIYF. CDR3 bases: TGTGCCAGCAGTCCGCCCGGGACAGTGTCTCCTCTGTACTCTGGAAACACCATATATTTT.